Shown below are 30 T cell receptor beta chains from a single sample sequenced in a study of glioma-infiltrating T cells. The iRepertoire nested amplicon-rescue multiplex PCR amplified TCR alpha and beta CDR3s from RNA. TCRdb reprocessed the multiplex PCR reads with MiXCR, giving one entry per CDR3 protein. This sample has about 410,000 distinct CDR3 sequences, with 35% to 45% found just once. Input material: glioma tissue, nonneoplastic brain tissue, or PBMCs (not recorded which). All receptors derive from a human donor with low-grade glioma or glioblastoma, undergoing nonglioma brain surgery, or in good health (not recorded which).

The chain combines TRBV20-1 with TRBJ2-7; D may be TRBD1 or TRBD2 (5 bases each). The V gene's germline CDR1 is DFQATT and CDR2 SNEGSKA (reference sequence). The ends were cut back, 2 bases at V and 5 bases at J, with 13 bases in the middle. This CDR3 has 13 residues. CDR3 amino acids: CSARSGRRDEQYF. CDR3 DNA: TGCAGTGCTAGATCAGGGAGACGGGACGAGCAGTACTTC.

The chain combines TRBV18 with TRBJ2-1, with 7 bases lining up with TRBD2. The germline CDR1 and CDR2 sequences are KGHSH and LQKENI. Trimming removed 0 bases from V and 8 bases from J; junction bases left unmatched: 7. The CDR3 has 15 amino acids. The CDR3: CASSPPTSPNDEQFF. The DNA for the CDR3 is TGTGCCAGCTCACCACCGACTAGCCCCAACGATGAGCAGTTCTTC. Using reference TRBV18 and TRBJ2-1 for the parts outside the CDR3, the full variable domain is NAGVMQNPRHLVRRRGQEARLRCSPMKGHSHVYWYRQLPEEGLKFMVYLQKENIIDESGMPKERFSAEFPKEGPSILRIQQVVRGDSAAYFCASSPPTSPNDEQFFGPGTRLTVL.

There are a few counts of this clonotype. This rearrangement joins TRBV3-1 to TRBJ2-1; no clear D gene. This CDR3 spans 13 amino acids. Germline assignment: CDR1 LGHDT and CDR2 YNNKEL (reference sequence). Trimming removed 0 bases from V and 10 bases from J, with 10 bases in between. The CDR3 spells CASSQDHSREQFF. The DNA of the CDR3 is TGTGCCAGCAGCCAAGATCATTCGCGGGAGCAGTTCTTC.

The CDR3 nucleotides are TGCAGTGCTAGAGATTGGCCTGACAAACGGGAGACCAAGTACTTC. Its protein product is CSARDWPDKRETKYF. The chain links TRBV20-1 to TRBJ2-7; perhaps TRBD2 as D (6 bases). Germline V gene data show CDR1 as DFQATT and CDR2 as SNEGSKA (reference sequence). Trimming stripped 0 bases from V and 11 bases from J, with 23 bases between. This CDR3 has 15 amino acids.

This clonotype was detected ten times or more. The genes are TRBV7-9 and TRBJ1-2; D might be TRBD1 (6 bases). The CDR3 spans 14 residues. V lost 8 bases to trimming and J lost 3 bases, with 16 bases between them. Germline loops: CDR1 SEHNR, CDR2 FQNEAQ (reference sequence). The CDR3 DNA follows: TGTGCCAGCGATACCGGGACATACGACTATGGCTACACCTTC. Amino acids: CASDTGTYDYGYTF.

The J gene is TRBJ1-3, the V gene TRBV4-1; no clear D. Germline CDR1 MGHRA, CDR2 YSYEKL. The CDR3 loop spans 16 amino acids. The V end was cut by 0 bases, the J end by 0 bases, with 9 bases between. The DNA of the CDR3 is TGCGCCAGCAGCCAAGATAAAGGACTCTCTGGAAACACCATATATTTT. It yields the protein CASSQDKGLSGNTIYF.

This clonotype was recorded many times. The genes are TRBV20-1 and TRBJ1-5, with a possible D match to TRBD1 (6 bases). Trimming stripped 3 bases from V and 2 bases from J, with 11 bases between. CDR3 length equals 14 residues. Germline CDR1 is DFQATT and CDR2 is SNEGSKA (reference sequence). CDR3 nucleotide sequence: TGCAGTGCTAGGGACAGCTCAGGCAATCAGCCCCAGCATTTT. It translates to CSARDSSGNQPQHF.

In regard to this clonotype: Relative to the germline gene, one junction end is altered; a read error may explain this. The chain links TRBV7-2 to TRBJ2-5; 10 bases line up with TRBD2. Germline values: CDR1 SGHTA, CDR2 FQGNSA. This CDR3 comprises 13 residues. In nucleotides, the CDR3 is TGTGCCAGCAGCCCCCTAGCGGGAGAGGCCCAGTACTTC. Its translation is CASSPLAGEAQYF.

With respect to this clonotype: It may be a read error: a sequence one base away is much more abundant. The chain has TRBV7-2 and TRBJ1-4; D is unclear. The CDR3 is 16 residues long. The germline V gene encodes CDR1 SGHTA and CDR2 FQGNSA. CDR3 amino acids: CASSVRPPGEGERLFF. Written as DNA, the CDR3 is TGTGCCAGCAGCGTCCGGCCCCCGGGAGAAGGCGAAAGACTGTTTTTT. The full variable domain, completed using reference TRBV7-2 and TRBJ1-4, is GAGVSQSPSNKVTEKGKDVELRCDPISGHTALYWYRQSLGQGLEFLIYFQGNSAPDKSGLPSDRFSAERTGGSVSTLTIQRTQQEDSAVYLCASSVRPPGEGERLFFGSGTQLSVL.

The table lists this clonotype with a few counts. This sequence joins TRBV12-3 or TRBV12-4 and TRBJ2-7; D not certain. The CDR3 is 13 residues long. The V and J ends lost 7 bases and 8 bases respectively, with 18 bases between them. CDR3 in DNA: TGTGCCAGCACCAAGAGATTTTCCCAACAGCAGTACTTC. Its protein is CASTKRFSQQQYF.

As to this clonotype: A much larger clone differs by one base, so this may be a read error. The gene calls are TRBV27 and TRBJ2-5; D not resolved. The CDR3 extends over 13 amino acids. CDR1 and CDR2 (germline): MNHEY, SMNVEV (reference sequence). The DNA of the CDR3 is TGTGCCAGCAGTTTTCGGCACCAAGAGACCAAGTACTTC. Encoded protein: CASSFRHQETKYF.

The chain is built from TRBV5-1 and TRBJ2-1; 7 nucleotides line up with TRBD2. The CDR3 sequence is 13 residues long. J was trimmed by 5 bases and V by 6 bases; bases with no gene match: 5. Germline CDR1 reads SGHRS; CDR2 reads YFSETQ. CDR3 loop: CASTPGTNNEQFF. CDR3 DNA sequence: TGCGCCAGCACTCCCGGGACTAACAATGAGCAGTTCTTC.

For this clonotype: Just one base apart from a much larger clone, this may be a read error. The genes are TRBV2 and TRBJ1-2; D uncertain. This CDR3 has 13 residues. Germline lookup yields CDR1 SNHLY and CDR2 FYNNEI. The CDR3 DNA reads as TGTGCCAGCAGTGAACAGGCTAACTATAGCTACACCTTC. As protein: CASSEQANYSYTF.

In its sample, this clonotype was seen a few times. The V gene is TRBV6-1, the J gene TRBJ2-7; D possibly corresponds to TRBD1 (6 bases). V lost 6 bases to trimming and J lost 2 bases, with 17 bases between them. The germline CDR1 and CDR2 sequences are MNHNS and SASEGT. The CDR3 sequence is 15 residues long. CDR3 amino acids: CASRKRTDTTYEQYF. Written as DNA, the CDR3 is TGTGCCAGCAGGAAGAGGACAGATACTACCTACGAGCAGTACTTC.

Ten or more counts support this clonotype. The V call is TRBV7-6, the J call TRBJ2-3, with 10 bases lining up with TRBD2. With V trimmed by 3 bases and J by 2 bases, 2 bases remained unmatched. Germline V gene data show CDR1 as SGHVS and CDR2 as FNYEAQ. This CDR3 spans 15 amino acids. CDR3 amino acids: CASSFLAGDTDTQYF. CDR3 sequence (DNA): TGTGCCAGCAGCTTCCTAGCGGGGGACACAGATACGCAGTATTTT.

Turning to this clonotype: Just one base apart from a much larger clone, this may be a read error. The chain links TRBV10-3 to TRBJ2-3; a weak D match, TRBD2 (5 bases). The CDR3 is 16 residues long. Germline CDR1 ENHRY, CDR2 SYGVKD. The CDR3: CATSERLAGSTDTQYF. In DNA form, the CDR3 reads TGTGCCACCAGTGAGCGGCTAGCTGGGAGCACAGATACGCAGTATTTT.

As for this clonotype: This may arise from a read error, as a much more abundant clone is one base away. The chain uses TRBV6-6 and TRBJ2-7; D may be TRBD2 (5 bases). Trimming removed 2 bases from V and 7 bases from J, with 12 bases in between. Germline CDR1 reads MNHNY; CDR2 reads SVGAGI (reference sequence). This CDR3 comprises 13 residues. CDR3 amino acids: CASSYPVGGEQYF. CDR3 in DNA: TGTGCCAGCAGTTACCCCGTCGGAGGAGAGCAGTACTTC.

This clonotype was seen a single time. This chain connects TRBV7-2 to TRBJ2-7, with TRBD1 matching 10 bases. The CDR3 length is 14 residues. J gave up 5 bases and V 5 bases, and 6 bases lay outside the gene matches. Germline V gene lookup returns CDR1 SGHTA and CDR2 FQGNSA. CDR3: CASSLRQGANEQYF. DNA for the CDR3: TGTGCCAGCAGCCTACGACAGGGGGCGAACGAGCAGTACTTC.

This chain links TRBV4-2 with TRBJ2-7; 7 nucleotides match TRBD1. The V segment lost 0 bases and the J segment 1 base; nucleotides outside the gene matches: 3. Germline CDR1 reads LGHNA; CDR2 reads YNFKEQ. The CDR3 contains 15 residues. CDR3 sequence: CASSQDVQGSYEQYF. CDR3 nucleotides: TGTGCCAGCAGCCAAGATGTACAGGGGTCCTACGAGCAGTACTTC.

This chain links TRBV11-2 with TRBJ2-1; possible D gene TRBD2, 7 bases. CDR1 and CDR2 (germline): SGHAT, FQNNGV. Trimming removed 5 bases at V and 3 bases at J, with 14 bases between. The CDR3 is made up of 15 amino acids. The DNA for the CDR3 is TGTGCCAGCAGCCGTAGGGAGGGGGTCTACAATGAGCAGTTCTTC. Translated, it gives CASSRREGVYNEQFF.

This clonotype was seen only a few times. This sequence joins TRBV7-2 and TRBJ1-5, with TRBD1 matching over 8 bases. The CDR3 has 15 residues. The V gene end was trimmed by 4 bases and the J gene end by 1 base; junction bases not matched to a gene: 3. The V gene's germline CDR1 is SGHTA and CDR2 FQGNSA. CDR3 coding DNA: TGTGCCAGCAGCTACCGACAGGGGAGCAATCAGCCCCAGCATTTT. Protein product: CASSYRQGSNQPQHF.

A word on this clonotype: A much larger clone differs from this one at a single base, so this may be a read error. The chain links TRBV7-2 to TRBJ2-1, with D possibly matching TRBD2 (5 bases). V gave up 2 bases and J gave up 6 bases, with 11 bases separating them. The CDR3 spans 14 residues. Per germline, CDR1 SGHTA and CDR2 FQGNSA. In DNA form, the CDR3 reads TGTGCCAGCAGCTTACGAGTGGGGAGCAATGAGCAGTTCTTC. Translation gives CASSLRVGSNEQFF.

About this clonotype itself: This may arise from a read error, as a much more abundant clone is one base away. V usage is TRBV28 and J usage is TRBJ2-7; D is perhaps TRBD1 or TRBD2 (6 bases each). The CDR3 sequence is 15 residues long. Germline CDR1 and CDR2: MDHEN and SYDVKM. The CDR3 DNA sequence: TGTGCCTGCAGTCCCAGGGTTGGGGGGCCCTACGAGCAGTACTTC. Its protein is CACSPRVGGPYEQYF.

The chain is built from TRBV7-9 and TRBJ2-6; the D gene is possibly TRBD1 (5 bases). Trimming took off 5 bases at V and 0 bases at J, with 8 bases between the two ends. The CDR3 extends over 15 amino acids. CDR1 and CDR2 from the germline V gene are SEHNR and FQNEAQ (reference sequence). CDR3 loop: CASSRTGSGANVLTF. The CDR3 DNA reads TGTGCCAGCAGCCGTACAGGCTCTGGGGCCAACGTCCTGACTTTC. The full variable domain, rest sourced from reference TRBV7-9 and TRBJ2-6, is DTGVSQNPRHKITKRGQNVTFRCDPISEHNRLYWYRQTLGQGPEFLTYFQNEAQLEKSRLLSDRFSAERPKGSFSTLEIQRTEQGDSAMYLCASSRTGSGANVLTFGAGSRLTVL.

Of note for this clonotype: Compared with germline, one end of the junction differs, possibly owing to a read error. The chain carries TRBV15 and TRBJ1-1; D call uncertain. CDR1 LNHNV and CDR2 YYDKDF come from the germline V gene (reference sequence). CDR3 length equals 13 residues. The CDR3 nucleotides read TGTGCCACCAGCGGAGTCATCGTCAGTGAAGCCTTCTTT. As protein: CATSGVIVSEAFF.

CDR3 region: CASSLLGSNYEQYF. The CDR3 DNA reads TGTGCCAGCAGCTTACTCGGGAGTAACTACGAGCAGTACTTC. The V and J genes are TRBV7-9 and TRBJ2-7; possibly TRBD2 for D (6 bases). The CDR3 sequence is 14 residues long. Trimming stripped 2 bases from V and 3 bases from J, with 11 bases between. Looked up from germline, CDR1 is SEHNR and CDR2 is FQNEAQ (reference sequence).

V and J are TRBV12-3 or TRBV12-4 and TRBJ2-7, with 9 bases fitting TRBD1. Trimming took 6 bases from V and 2 from J; bases not matched to a gene: 8. This CDR3 spans 15 amino acids. The CDR3 nucleotides are TGTGCCAGCAGCCAACGGGACAGGGCAGCCTACGAGCAGTACTTC. Protein: CASSQRDRAAYEQYF.

This clonotype was counted between two and nine times. V gene TRBV4-1 combines with J gene TRBJ1-4; a weak D match, TRBD1 (5 bases). The CDR3 is 17 residues long. Germline CDR1 is MGHRA and CDR2 is YSYEKL. V was pared by 0 bases and J by 7 bases, with 18 bases between. Here the CDR3 DNA reads TGCGCCAGCAGCCAAGAGGGACCGGCGGGGGATCGTGAAAAACTGTTTTTT. Protein product: CASSQEGPAGDREKLFF.

This clonotype has more than one count but fewer than ten. This rearrangement joins TRBV18 to TRBJ1-1, with D unclear. This CDR3 has 14 residues. Germline CDR1 is KGHSH and CDR2 is LQKENI. Trimming took off 3 bases at V and 4 bases at J, with 12 bases between the two ends. CDR3 amino acids: CASSPGFHGTEAFF. Here the CDR3 DNA reads TGTGCCAGCTCACCGGGGTTTCATGGCACTGAAGCTTTCTTT.

This clonotype has just a few counts. This rearrangement joins TRBV2 to TRBJ2-7; 8 nucleotides align to TRBD1. CDR1 and CDR2 (germline): SNHLY, FYNNEI. After removal of 3 bases from V and 0 bases from J, the junction contained 4 bases not matched to a gene. CDR3 length: 15 amino acids. This chain's CDR3 is CASSDKGQGSYEQYF. DNA for the CDR3: TGTGCCAGCAGTGATAAAGGACAGGGCTCCTACGAGCAGTACTTC.